This TCR beta chain derives from a study of neurological immune-mediated disorders. The unsorted libraries were produced from 2 million PBMCs held at -80 C. CDR1 and CDR2 (germline): SGHRS, YFSETQ. The length of the CDR3 is 15 residues. General study findings and limits: Subjects shared no identical expanded-clone CDR3 amino acid sequences, suggesting private TCR-beta repertoires in all groups.

About this clonotype itself: Its cognate antigen is unknown. An end of the junction differs from the germline gene, which may be a read error.

The cDNA came from 5'RACE with 10-nucleotide random UMIs. From 15-18 subjects, each sequencing run yielded over 170 million TCR-beta sequences. TCRdb analysed the 5' RACE reads with MiXCR anew, one entry per CDR3 protein. The data hold approximately 30,000 distinct CDR3 sequences, with under 25% observed a single time. The receptor's source is a woman aged 55-70 years in good health. The chain couples TRBV5-1 to TRBJ2-3, with unresolved D. The specimen sequenced was PBMCs. DNA for the CDR3: TGCGCCAGCAGCAGCGAAAGGGTTGGCACAGATACGCAGTGTTTT. It translates to CASSSERVGTDTQCF.